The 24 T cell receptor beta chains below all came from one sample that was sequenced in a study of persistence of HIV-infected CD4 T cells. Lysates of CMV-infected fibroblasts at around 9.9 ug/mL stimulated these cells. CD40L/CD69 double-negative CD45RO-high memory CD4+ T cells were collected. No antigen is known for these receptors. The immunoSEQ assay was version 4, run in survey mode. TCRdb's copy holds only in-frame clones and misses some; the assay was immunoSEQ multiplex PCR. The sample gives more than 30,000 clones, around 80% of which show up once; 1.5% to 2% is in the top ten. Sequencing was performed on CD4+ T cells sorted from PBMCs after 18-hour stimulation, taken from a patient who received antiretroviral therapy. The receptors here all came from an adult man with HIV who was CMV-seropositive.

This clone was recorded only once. For the CDR3, the DNA is TGTGCCAGCACAAACAGGCCCTCCTACGAGCAGTACTTC. Encoded protein: CASTNRPSYEQYF. The chain recombines TRBV6-5 with TRBJ2-7; tentatively, D is TRBD1 (5 bases). The V end was cut by 7 bases, the J end by 0 bases, with 10 bases between. Germline V CDR1 and CDR2: MNHEY, SVGAGI. The CDR3 has 13 amino acids.

The CDR3 DNA reads TGTGCCAGCAGCCAAGTTGACAGGGCCTCCTCTGGAAACACCATATATTTT. Amino acids: CASSQVDRASSGNTIYF. The chain joins TRBV3-1 (or the pseudogene TRBV3-2) to TRBJ1-3; 7 positions match TRBD1. The V segment lost 1 base and the J segment 0 bases; nucleotides outside the gene matches: 6. There are 17 residues in the CDR3. The germline V gene has CDR1 LGHDT and CDR2 YNNKEL (reference sequence).

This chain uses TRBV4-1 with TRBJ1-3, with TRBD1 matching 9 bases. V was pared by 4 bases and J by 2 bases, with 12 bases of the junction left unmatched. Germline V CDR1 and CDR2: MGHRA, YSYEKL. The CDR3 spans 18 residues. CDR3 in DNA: TGCGCCAGCAGCCCTTTACCGGGACAGGGATCAACTGGAAACACCATATATTTT. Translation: CASSPLPGQGSTGNTIYF.

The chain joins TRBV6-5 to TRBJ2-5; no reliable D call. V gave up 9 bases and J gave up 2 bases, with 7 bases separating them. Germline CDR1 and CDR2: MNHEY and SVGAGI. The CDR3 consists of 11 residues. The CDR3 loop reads CASEPQETQYF. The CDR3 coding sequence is TGTGCCAGTGAACCGCAAGAGACCCAGTACTTC.

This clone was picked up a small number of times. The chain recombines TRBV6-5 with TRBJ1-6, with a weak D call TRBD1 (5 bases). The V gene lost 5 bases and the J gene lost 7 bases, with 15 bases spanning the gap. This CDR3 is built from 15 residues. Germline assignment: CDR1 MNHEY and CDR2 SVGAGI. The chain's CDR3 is CASSPRRGENSPLHF. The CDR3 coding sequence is TGTGCCAGCAGTCCCCGACGAGGGGAGAATTCACCCCTCCACTTT.

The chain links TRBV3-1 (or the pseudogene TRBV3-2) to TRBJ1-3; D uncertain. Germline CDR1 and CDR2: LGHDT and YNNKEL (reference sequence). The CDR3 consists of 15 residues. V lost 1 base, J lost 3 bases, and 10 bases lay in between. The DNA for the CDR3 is TGTGCCAGCAGCCAAGGACTAGGGATTGGAAACACCATATATTTT. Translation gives CASSQGLGIGNTIYF.

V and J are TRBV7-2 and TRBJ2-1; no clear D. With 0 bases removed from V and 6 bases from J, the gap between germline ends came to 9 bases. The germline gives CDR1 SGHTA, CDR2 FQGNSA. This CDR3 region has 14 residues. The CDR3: CASSLAQSFNEQFF. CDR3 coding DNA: TGTGCCAGCAGCTTAGCGCAAAGCTTCAATGAGCAGTTCTTC.

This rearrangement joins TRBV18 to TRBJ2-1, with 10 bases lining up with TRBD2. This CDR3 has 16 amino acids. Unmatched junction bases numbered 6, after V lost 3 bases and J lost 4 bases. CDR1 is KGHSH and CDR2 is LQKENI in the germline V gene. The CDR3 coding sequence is TGTGCCAGCTCACCCCGGTCTAGCGGGGGTTACAATGAGCAGTTCTTC. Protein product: CASSPRSSGGYNEQFF.

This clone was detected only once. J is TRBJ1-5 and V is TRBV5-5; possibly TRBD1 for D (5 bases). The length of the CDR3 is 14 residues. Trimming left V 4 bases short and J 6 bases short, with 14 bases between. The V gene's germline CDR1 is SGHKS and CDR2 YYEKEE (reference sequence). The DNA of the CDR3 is TGTGCCAGCAGCCCCGGACAAACAAGTCAGCCCCAGCATTTT. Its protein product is CASSPGQTSQPQHF.

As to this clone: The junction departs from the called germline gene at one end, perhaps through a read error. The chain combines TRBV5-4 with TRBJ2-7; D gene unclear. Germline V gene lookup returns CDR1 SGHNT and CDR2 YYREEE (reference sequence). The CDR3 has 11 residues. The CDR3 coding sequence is TGTGCCAGCAGCTCTTCCTCCGAGCAGTACTTC. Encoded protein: CASSSSSEQYF.

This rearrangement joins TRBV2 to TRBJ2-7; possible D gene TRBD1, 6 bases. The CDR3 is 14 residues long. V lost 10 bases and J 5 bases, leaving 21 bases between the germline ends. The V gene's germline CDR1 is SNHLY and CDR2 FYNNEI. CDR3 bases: TGTGCCACAGGGGACCGGGCCTCCGGGAACGAGCAGTACTTC. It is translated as CATGDRASGNEQYF. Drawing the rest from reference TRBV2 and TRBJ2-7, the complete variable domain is EPEVTQTPSHQVTQMGQEVILRCVPISNHLYFYWYRQILGQKVEFLVSFYNNEISEKSEIFDDQFSVERPDGSNFTLKIRSTKLEDSAMYFCATGDRASGNEQYFGPGTRLTVT.

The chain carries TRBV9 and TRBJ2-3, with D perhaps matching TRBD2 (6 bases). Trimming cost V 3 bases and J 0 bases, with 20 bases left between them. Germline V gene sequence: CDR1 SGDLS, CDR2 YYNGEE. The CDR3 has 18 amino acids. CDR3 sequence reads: CASSAREGRQGSTDTQYF. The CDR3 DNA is TGTGCCAGCAGCGCGAGAGAGGGGAGGCAGGGAAGCACAGATACGCAGTATTTT.

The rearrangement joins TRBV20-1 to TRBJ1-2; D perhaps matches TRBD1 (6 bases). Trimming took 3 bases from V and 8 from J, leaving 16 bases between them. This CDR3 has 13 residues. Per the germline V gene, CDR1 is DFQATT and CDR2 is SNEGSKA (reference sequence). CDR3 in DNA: TGCAGTGCTAGTATGGCAGGGGTTGAGGGCTACACCTTC. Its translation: CSASMAGVEGYTF.

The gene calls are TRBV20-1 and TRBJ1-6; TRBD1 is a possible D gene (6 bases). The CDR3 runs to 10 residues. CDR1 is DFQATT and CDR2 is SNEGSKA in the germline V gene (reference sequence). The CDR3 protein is CSATDRHDHF. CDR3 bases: TGCAGCGCCACCGACAGGCATGACCACTTT.

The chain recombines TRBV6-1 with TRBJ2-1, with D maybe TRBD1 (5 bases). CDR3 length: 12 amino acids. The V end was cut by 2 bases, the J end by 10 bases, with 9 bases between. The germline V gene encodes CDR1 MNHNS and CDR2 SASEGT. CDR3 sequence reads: CASSEIGQEQFF. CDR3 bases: TGTGCCAGCAGTGAAATCGGACAAGAGCAGTTCTTC.

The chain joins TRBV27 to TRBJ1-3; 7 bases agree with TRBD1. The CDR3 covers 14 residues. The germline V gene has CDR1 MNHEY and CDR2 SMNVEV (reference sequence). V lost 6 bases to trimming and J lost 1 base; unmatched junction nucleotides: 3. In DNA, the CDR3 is TGTGCCAGCAGGTCGACAGGGTCTGGAAACACCATATATTTT. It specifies CASRSTGSGNTIYF.

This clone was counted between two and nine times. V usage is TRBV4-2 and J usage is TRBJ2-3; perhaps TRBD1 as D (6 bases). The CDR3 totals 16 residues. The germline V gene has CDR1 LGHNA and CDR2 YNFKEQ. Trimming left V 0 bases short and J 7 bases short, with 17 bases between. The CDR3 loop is CASSQDLQTGENTQYF. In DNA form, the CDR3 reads TGTGCCAGCAGCCAAGATCTTCAGACAGGTGAGAATACGCAGTATTTT.

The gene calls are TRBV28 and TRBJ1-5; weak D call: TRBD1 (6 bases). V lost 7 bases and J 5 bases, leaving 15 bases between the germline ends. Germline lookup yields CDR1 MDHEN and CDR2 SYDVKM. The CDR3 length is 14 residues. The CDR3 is CASTLGGGDQPQHF. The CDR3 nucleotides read TGTGCCAGCACCCTCGGGGGGGGCGATCAGCCCCAGCATTTT.

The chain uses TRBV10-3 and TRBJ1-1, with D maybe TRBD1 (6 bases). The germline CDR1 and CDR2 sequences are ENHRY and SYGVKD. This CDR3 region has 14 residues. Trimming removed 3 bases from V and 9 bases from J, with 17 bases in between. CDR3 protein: CAISERGAQGKAFF. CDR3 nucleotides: TGTGCCATCAGTGAAAGGGGGGCGCAGGGAAAAGCTTTCTTT.

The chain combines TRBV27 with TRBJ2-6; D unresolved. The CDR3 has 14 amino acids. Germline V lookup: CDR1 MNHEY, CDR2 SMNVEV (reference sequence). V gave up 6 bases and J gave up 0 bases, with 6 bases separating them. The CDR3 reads CASRQTSGANVLTF. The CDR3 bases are TGTGCCAGCAGACAAACCTCTGGGGCCAACGTCCTGACTTTC.

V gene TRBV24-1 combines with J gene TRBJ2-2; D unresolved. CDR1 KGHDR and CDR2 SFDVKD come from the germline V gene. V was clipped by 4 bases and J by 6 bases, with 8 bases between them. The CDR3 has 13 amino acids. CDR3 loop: CATSDPNPGELFF. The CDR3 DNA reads TGTGCCACCAGTGACCCCAATCCCGGGGAGCTGTTTTTT.

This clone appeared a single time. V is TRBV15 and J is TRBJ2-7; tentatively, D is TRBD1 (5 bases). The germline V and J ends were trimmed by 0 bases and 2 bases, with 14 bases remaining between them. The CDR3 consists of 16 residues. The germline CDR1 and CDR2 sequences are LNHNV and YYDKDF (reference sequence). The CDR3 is CATSRDWGAWAYEQYF. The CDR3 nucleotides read TGTGCCACCAGCAGAGATTGGGGCGCCTGGGCCTACGAGCAGTACTTC.

The CDR3 is CASSEYGPRSNQPQHF. The CDR3 region has the DNA TGTGCCAGCAGTGAGTACGGCCCCAGGAGCAATCAGCCCCAGCATTTT. This chain connects TRBV6-1 to TRBJ1-5, with unresolved D. Germline values: CDR1 MNHNS, CDR2 SASEGT. V lost 3 bases and J lost 1, with 13 bases in between. The CDR3 totals 16 residues.

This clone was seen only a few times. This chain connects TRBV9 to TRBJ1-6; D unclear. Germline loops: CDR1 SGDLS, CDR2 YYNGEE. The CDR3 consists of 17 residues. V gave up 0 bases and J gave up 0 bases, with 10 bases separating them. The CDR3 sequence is CASSVADVSSYNSPLHF. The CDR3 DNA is TGTGCCAGCAGCGTAGCTGATGTGAGCTCCTATAATTCACCCCTCCACTTT.